One and the same sample provided the 9 T cell receptor beta chains below, sequenced in a study of OX40 agonist ivuxolimab in advanced cancers. The repertoire was sequenced with immunoSEQ multiplex PCR; TCRdb's copy has only in-frame clones and lacks some. The sample holds about 80,000 clones; about 86% are singletons and the top ten take less than 2.5%. The sample consisted of CD4+ or CD8+ T cells sorted from blood, taken in a trial of the OX40 agonist ivuxolimab. All receptors derive from an adult with an advanced solid tumor such as melanoma, head and neck, liver or kidney cancer.

The chain links TRBV4-2 to TRBJ2-7; D remains ambiguous. Germline CDR1 and CDR2: LGHNA and YNFKEQ. V was pared by 4 bases and J by 3 bases, with 13 bases between. The CDR3 length is 14 residues. The CDR3 region has the DNA TGTGCCAGCAGCCCCCGGAACAGAGGCTACGAGCAGTACTTC. It specifies CASSPRNRGYEQYF.

V is TRBV7-9 and J is TRBJ1-2, with D tentatively TRBD1 (5 bases). The V gene lost 1 base and the J gene lost 8 bases, with 14 bases spanning the gap. This CDR3 is 14 amino acids long. Germline V CDR1 and CDR2: SEHNR, FQNEAQ (reference sequence). Written as DNA, the CDR3 is TGTGCCAGCAGCTTAGTATCGCAGGGAAGCGGCTACACCTTC. It encodes CASSLVSQGSGYTF.

This clone was seen only a few times. The V and J genes are TRBV14 and TRBJ2-7, with 7 bases matching TRBD1. The CDR3 length is 15 residues. Germline V gives CDR1 SGHDN, CDR2 FVKESK. With V trimmed by 0 bases and J by 5 bases, 7 bases remained unmatched. In DNA, the CDR3 is TGTGCCAGCAGCCAAGATACAGGGACAGTCCACGAGCAGTACTTC. It encodes CASSQDTGTVHEQYF.

This chain connects TRBV6-5 to TRBJ1-3, with D tentatively TRBD1 (6 bases). V was pared by 6 bases and J by 0 bases, with 12 bases between. From germline, CDR1 is MNHEY and CDR2 SVGAGI. The CDR3 has 15 residues. This CDR3 reads CASSSTGLSGNTIYF. Here the CDR3 DNA reads TGTGCCAGCAGCTCGACAGGTCTCTCTGGAAACACCATATATTTT.

The chain links TRBV11-1 to TRBJ2-7; TRBD2 matches at 7 bases. V trimming: 5 bases; J trimming: 1 base; junction bases outside the gene matches: 11. Germline lookup yields CDR1 SGHAT and CDR2 FQDESV (reference sequence). This CDR3 is built from 16 residues. In DNA form, the CDR3 reads TGTGCCAGCAGCCACGGTGGGAGGGCCAGGTCCTACGAGCAGTACTTC. Translation: CASSHGGRARSYEQYF.

This chain connects TRBV4-2 to TRBJ2-4; 8 nucleotides line up with TRBD2. Germline CDR1 and CDR2: LGHNA and YNFKEQ. V was clipped by 0 bases and J by 9 bases; unmatched bases: 4. The CDR3 has 14 amino acids. The CDR3: CASSQEREGRIQYF. The CDR3, as DNA: TGTGCCAGCAGCCAAGAACGGGAGGGCCGCATTCAGTACTTC.

On this clone: Other DNA sequences in the sample encode the same CDR3. The chain carries TRBV28 and TRBJ1-5; 8 bases are shared with TRBD1. The V segment lost 6 bases and the J segment 6 bases; nucleotides outside the gene matches: 7. The CDR3 has 14 amino acids. The germline CDR1 and CDR2 sequences are MDHEN and SYDVKM. The CDR3 nucleotides are TGTGCCAGCAGAAACCAGGGGGCTGGTCAGCCCCAGCATTTT. It translates to CASRNQGAGQPQHF.

The chain combines TRBV9 with TRBJ2-2; 8 bases are shared with TRBD2. The germline V gene has CDR1 SGDLS and CDR2 YYNGEE. V lost 3 bases and J lost 2; bases outside the gene matches: 3. This CDR3 has 15 residues. CDR3 sequence: CASSAGGANTGELFF. The CDR3 region has the DNA TGTGCCAGCAGCGCCGGGGGGGCCAACACCGGGGAGCTGTTTTTT.

The V and J genes are TRBV28 and TRBJ2-1, with 14 bases aligning to TRBD2. The CDR3 extends over 17 amino acids. The V gene's germline CDR1 is MDHEN and CDR2 SYDVKM. The V gene end was trimmed by 7 bases and the J gene end by 2 bases; junction bases not matched to a gene: 7. CDR3 nucleotides: TGTGCCAGCATTCCGGGACTAGCGGGAGTGGCCTACAATGAGCAGTTCTTC. This sequence encodes CASIPGLAGVAYNEQFF. The whole variable domain, remainder taken from reference TRBV28 and TRBJ2-1, is DVKVTQSSRYLVKRTGEKVFLECVQDMDHENMFWYRQDPGLGLRLIYFSYDVKMKEKGDIPEGYSVSREKKERFSLILESASTNQTSMYLCASIPGLAGVAYNEQFFGPGTRLTVL.